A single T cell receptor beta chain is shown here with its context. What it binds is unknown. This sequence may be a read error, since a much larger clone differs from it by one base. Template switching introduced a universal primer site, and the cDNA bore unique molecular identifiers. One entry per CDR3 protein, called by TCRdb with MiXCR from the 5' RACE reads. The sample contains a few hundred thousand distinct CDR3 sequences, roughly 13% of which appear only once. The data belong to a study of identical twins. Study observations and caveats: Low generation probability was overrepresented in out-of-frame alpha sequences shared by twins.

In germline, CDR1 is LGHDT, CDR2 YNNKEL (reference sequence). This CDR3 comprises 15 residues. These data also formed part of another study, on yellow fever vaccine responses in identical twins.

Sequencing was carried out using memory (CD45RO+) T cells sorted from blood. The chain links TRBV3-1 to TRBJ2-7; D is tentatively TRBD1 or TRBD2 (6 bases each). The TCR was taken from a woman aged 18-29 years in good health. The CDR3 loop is CATSQDWRKGGEQYF. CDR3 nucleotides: TGTGCCACCAGCCAAGATTGGCGGAAGGGGGGCGAGCAGTACTTC.